Here is one T cell receptor (beta chain) with its context. TCRdb's table, derived via immunoSEQ multiplex PCR, lists solely in-frame clones and lacks some. The repertoire holds hundreds of thousands of clones, with approximately 86% as singletons. This specimen comes from a study of blood T cell repertoires in COVID-19. V trimming: 7 bases; J trimming: 11 bases; junction bases outside the gene matches: 9. Germline CDR1 and CDR2: WSHSY and SAAADI. The CDR3 is 15 amino acids. Self-reported history from a screening survey and questionnaire set each donor's cohort. Sequencing used PBMCs or T cells enriched from blood (not recorded which). This sequence joins TRBV10-2 and TRBJ2-1, with TRBD2 matching 15 bases. This receptor was obtained from a woman aged 25 to 45 with acute COVID-19. CDR3 protein: CASKVFGTSGGKQFF. CDR3 in DNA: TGCGCCAGCAAGGTGTTCGGGACTAGCGGGGGGAAGCAGTTCTTC.